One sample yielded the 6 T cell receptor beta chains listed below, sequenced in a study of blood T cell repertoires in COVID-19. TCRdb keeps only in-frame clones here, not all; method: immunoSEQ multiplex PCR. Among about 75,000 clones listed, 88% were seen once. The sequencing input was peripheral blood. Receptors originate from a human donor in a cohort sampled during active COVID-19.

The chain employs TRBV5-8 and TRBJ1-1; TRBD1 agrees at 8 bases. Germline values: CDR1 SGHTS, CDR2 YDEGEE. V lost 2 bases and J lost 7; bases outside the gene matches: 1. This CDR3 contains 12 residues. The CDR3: CASSFGQGEAFF. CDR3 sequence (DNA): TGTGCCAGCAGCTTCGGACAGGGTGAAGCTTTCTTT. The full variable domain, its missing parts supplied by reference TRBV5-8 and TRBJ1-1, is EAGVTQSPTHLIKTRGQQATLRCSPISGHTSVYWYQQALGLGLQFLLWYDEGEERNRGNFPPRFSGRQFPNYSSELNVNALELEDSALYLCASSFGQGEAFFGQGTRLTVV.

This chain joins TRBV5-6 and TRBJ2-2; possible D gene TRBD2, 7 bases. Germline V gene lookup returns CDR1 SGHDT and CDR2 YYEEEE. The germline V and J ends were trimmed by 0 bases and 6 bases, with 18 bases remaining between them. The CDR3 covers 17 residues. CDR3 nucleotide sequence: TGTGCCAGCAGCTTGGCCGGGCGGGGGCGTTTTGCCGGGGAGCTGTTTTTT. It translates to CASSLAGRGRFAGELFF.

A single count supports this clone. The CDR3 DNA sequence: TGTGCCAGCAGTGGCGGTGGCCGCAACAATGAGCAGTTCTTC. This gives the protein CASSGGGRNNEQFF. V and J are TRBV5-4 and TRBJ2-1; no definite D call. This CDR3 has 14 residues. V was shortened by 5 bases and J by 5 bases, with 14 bases between the two germline ends. Germline CDR1 reads SGHNT; CDR2 reads YYREEE (reference sequence).

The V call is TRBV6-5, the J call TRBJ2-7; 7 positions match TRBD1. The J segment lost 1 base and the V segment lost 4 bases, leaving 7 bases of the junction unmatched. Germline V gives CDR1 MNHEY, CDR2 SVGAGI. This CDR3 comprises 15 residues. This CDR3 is CASSFDRAGSYEQYF. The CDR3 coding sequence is TGTGCCAGCAGTTTCGACAGGGCTGGGTCCTACGAGCAGTACTTC.

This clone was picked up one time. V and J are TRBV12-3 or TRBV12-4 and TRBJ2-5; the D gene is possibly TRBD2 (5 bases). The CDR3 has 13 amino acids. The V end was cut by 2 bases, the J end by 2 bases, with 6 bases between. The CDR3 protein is CASSLSGQETQYF. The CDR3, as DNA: TGTGCCAGCAGTTTAAGCGGACAAGAGACCCAGTACTTC.

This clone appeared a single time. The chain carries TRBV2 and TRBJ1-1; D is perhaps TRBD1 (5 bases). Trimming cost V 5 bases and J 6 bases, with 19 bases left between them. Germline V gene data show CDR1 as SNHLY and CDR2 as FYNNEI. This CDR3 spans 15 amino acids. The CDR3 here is CASSFGSQPGAEAFF. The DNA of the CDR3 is TGTGCCAGCAGTTTCGGATCCCAGCCGGGGGCTGAAGCTTTCTTT. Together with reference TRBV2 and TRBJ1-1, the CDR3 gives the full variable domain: EPEVTQTPSHQVTQMGQEVILRCVPISNHLYFYWYRQILGQKVEFLVSFYNNEISEKSEIFDDQFSVERPDGSNFTLKIRSTKLEDSAMYFCASSFGSQPGAEAFFGQGTRLTVV.